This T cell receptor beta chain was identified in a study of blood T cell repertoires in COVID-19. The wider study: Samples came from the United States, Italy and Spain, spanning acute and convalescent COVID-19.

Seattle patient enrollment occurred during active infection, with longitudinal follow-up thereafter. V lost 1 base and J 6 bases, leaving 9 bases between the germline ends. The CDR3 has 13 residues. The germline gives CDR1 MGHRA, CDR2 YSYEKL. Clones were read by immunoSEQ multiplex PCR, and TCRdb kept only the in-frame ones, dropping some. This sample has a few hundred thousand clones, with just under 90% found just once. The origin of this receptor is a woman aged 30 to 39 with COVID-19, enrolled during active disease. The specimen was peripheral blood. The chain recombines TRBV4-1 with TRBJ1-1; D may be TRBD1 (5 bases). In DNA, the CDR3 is TGCGCCAGCAGCCAAGTCGGGGGGGCTGAAGCTTTCTTT. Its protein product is CASSQVGGAEAFF.